These 15 T cell receptor beta chains share one sample of origin, sequenced in a study of blood T cells in healthy people across ages (dated by TCRdb to 2014 to 2015). Library construction relied on 5' RACE. TCRdb lists the instrument as Illumina HiSeq 2500. A second PCR of roughly 6 to 12 cycles was run with a J-beta primer mix and a sample-barcoded 5' primer. TCRdb applied fastp at Q25 and MiXCR to the public reads, then kept only in-frame beta chains. Every entry covers one CDR3 protein and lists the most common genes and DNA from its rows. Recorded for this sample are around 1.5 million distinct CDR3 sequences; 55% to 75% of them occurred a single time. The top ten clones comprise 5% to 7% of the sample. Specimen: blood. All receptors come from a man between 18 and 29 years old in good health.

This clonotype was detected a few times. The rearrangement joins TRBV29-1 to TRBJ2-5; TRBD1 or TRBD2 may be the D gene (5 bases each). This CDR3 is built from 10 residues. V was shortened by 4 bases and J by 9 bases, with 9 bases between the two germline ends. The germline V gene has CDR1 SQVTM and CDR2 ANQGSEA. The CDR3 protein is CSVVMGAQYF. CDR3 bases: TGCAGCGTTGTTATGGGGGCCCAGTACTTC.

This rearrangement joins TRBV30 to TRBJ2-1; D might be TRBD2 (5 bases). Germline-derived CDR1 and CDR2 are GTSNPN and SVGIG (reference sequence). Trimming cost V 4 bases and J 9 bases, with 13 bases left between them. This CDR3 comprises 12 residues. CDR3 sequence: CAWMDSSIEQFF. CDR3 in DNA: TGTGCCTGGATGGACTCCTCGATTGAGCAGTTCTTC. The full variable domain, in which reference TRBV30 and TRBJ2-1 provide the parts outside the CDR3, is SQTIHQWPATLVQPVGSPLSLECTVEGTSNPNLYWYRQAAGRGLQLLFYSVGIGQISSEVPQNLSASRPQDRQFILSSKKLLLSDSGFYLCAWMDSSIEQFFGPGTRLTVL.

A note on this clonotype: Given a much more abundant clone one base away, this may be a read error. The CDR3 bases are TGTGCCAGCAGCCAACTAGCGGGGGGGTACAATGAGCAGTACTTC. This gives the protein CASSQLAGGYNEQYF. This chain connects TRBV3-1 to TRBJ2-1; 12 bases are shared with TRBD2. The J call may be wrong; the DNA end is better matched by TRBJ2-7. This CDR3 contains 15 residues. Germline V gives CDR1 LGHDT, CDR2 YNNKEL (reference sequence).

This chain joins TRBV16 and TRBJ2-7; D is uncertain. Germline assignment: CDR1 KGHSY and CDR2 FQNENV. The CDR3 totals 15 residues. Deletions cut 2 bases from V and 3 bases from J, with 14 bases between. The CDR3 coding sequence is TGTGCCAGCAGCCAAATGGGCTCACCTAGCTACGAGCAGTACTTC. The encoded protein is CASSQMGSPSYEQYF.

This clonotype has only a few counts. The genes are TRBV6-5 and TRBJ2-7; TRBD1 matches at 9 bases. The CDR3 is 15 amino acids. Germline trimming cut 6 bases from V and 5 bases from J; bases unmatched to any gene: 11. CDR1 and CDR2 (germline): MNHEY, SVGAGI. This CDR3 reads CASSTGTGILNEQYF. The DNA of the CDR3 is TGTGCCAGCAGCACCGGGACAGGGATTCTGAACGAGCAGTACTTC.

The rearrangement links TRBV20-1 to TRBJ1-5, with TRBD1 matching over 9 bases. Trimming cost V 0 bases and J 4 bases; bases outside gene matches: 4. The CDR3 spans 15 residues. The V gene's germline CDR1 is DFQATT and CDR2 SNEGSKA (reference sequence). CDR3 bases: TGCAGTGCTAGAGACCACAGGGGGCAGAATCAGCCCCAGCATTTT. Amino acid sequence: CSARDHRGQNQPQHF.

The chain employs TRBV11-2 and TRBJ2-3; D may be TRBD2 (6 bases). The V end lost 3 bases, the J end lost 14 bases, and 21 bases lay between the germline ends. Germline values: CDR1 SGHAT, CDR2 FQNNGV. This CDR3 comprises 14 residues. This CDR3 reads CASSLVGGQGAGYF. The CDR3, as DNA: TGTGCCAGCAGCTTGGTTGGCGGTCAGGGAGCGGGGTATTTT.

The rearrangement links TRBV12-3 or TRBV12-4 to TRBJ1-3, with D possibly being TRBD1 (5 bases). Trimming took 6 bases from V and 5 from J, leaving 20 bases between them. The CDR3 has 16 residues. The CDR3 here is CASSLTQPGPRNTIYF. The CDR3 DNA reads as TGTGCCAGCAGCCTGACGCAACCGGGGCCAAGAAACACCATATATTTT.

This clonotype was counted between two and nine times. The V and J genes are TRBV27 and TRBJ2-1; 7 bases line up with TRBD1. The V gene's germline CDR1 is MNHEY and CDR2 SMNVEV (reference sequence). This CDR3 region has 15 residues. The junction had 9 bases not matched to a gene; V was cut back by 7 bases and J by 3 bases. Written as DNA, the CDR3 is TGTGCCAGCACTATTACAGGGGCTTACTACAATGAGCAGTTCTTC. The encoded protein is CASTITGAYYNEQFF.

This chain uses TRBV7-6 with TRBJ1-2; possible D gene TRBD1, 5 bases. Trimming took off 5 bases at V and 3 bases at J, with 16 bases between the two ends. Germline-derived CDR1 and CDR2 are SGHVS and FNYEAQ. This CDR3 spans 15 amino acids. The chain's CDR3 is CASSADPGEDYGYTF. The CDR3 nucleotides are TGTGCCAGCAGCGCCGACCCGGGGGAGGACTATGGCTACACCTTC.

This rearrangement joins TRBV6-5 to TRBJ2-5, with a possible D match to TRBD2 (7 bases). The DNA end is a closer match to TRBJ2-7, so the J assignment may be wrong. This CDR3 region has 14 residues. Per the germline V gene, CDR1 is MNHEY and CDR2 is SVGAGI. Written as DNA, the CDR3 is TGTGCCAGCAGGGTACAGGGAGGGGTTTACGAGCAGTACTTC. Its protein product is CASRVQGGVYEQYF.

The chain has TRBV29-1 and TRBJ2-2; possibly TRBD2 for D (6 bases). Germline V gene lookup returns CDR1 SQVTM and CDR2 ANQGSEA. CDR3 length: 11 residues. Between the trimmed V and J ends, which lost 7 bases and 4 bases, there was a span of 7 bases. CDR3 protein: CSAEGTGELFF. Written as DNA, the CDR3 is TGCAGCGCGGAGGGCACCGGGGAGCTGTTTTTT.

This clonotype appeared a few times. The genes are TRBV15 and TRBJ2-3, with 7 bases that match TRBD2. CDR3 length: 15 amino acids. With 3 bases clipped from V and 1 base from J, the junction kept 4 bases outside the gene matches. CDR1 LNHNV and CDR2 YYDKDF come from the germline V gene (reference sequence). The CDR3 loop is CATSSGRGGTDTQYF. The DNA for the CDR3 is TGTGCCACCAGCAGCGGACGGGGGGGCACAGATACGCAGTATTTT.

This rearrangement joins TRBV12-3 or TRBV12-4 to TRBJ2-1; D remains unclear. The J call may be mistaken, given a closer DNA end match to TRBJ2-7. CDR3 size: 16 residues. The CDR3 region is CASSFIQTSSYNEQYF. The CDR3 bases are TGTGCCAGCAGTTTTATCCAAACGAGCTCCTACAATGAGCAGTACTTC.

This sequence joins TRBV20-1 and TRBJ1-1; D not certain. The CDR3 has 14 residues. Germline V gene sequence: CDR1 DFQATT, CDR2 SNEGSKA (reference sequence). The V end lost 2 bases, the J end lost 4 bases, and 14 bases lay between the germline ends. CDR3 sequence reads: CSARKSPSGTEAFF. The DNA of the CDR3 is TGCAGTGCTAGAAAGTCCCCTAGCGGCACTGAAGCTTTCTTT.